Listed below are T cell receptor beta chains from one sample, sequenced in a study of cytomegalovirus exposure and HLA in healthy donors. Assay: immunoSEQ multiplex PCR; the TCRdb copy retains only in-frame clones and omits some. In the table there are 150,000 to 200,000 clones, approximately 80% of which are singletons. The sequenced sample consisted of PBMCs. These receptors all come from a man aged 45-60 years in good health and CMV-seropositive. Each CDR3 is given with its conserved first and last residue. D genes are given only for firm matches. Expanded clones are given a class, and other clones once, few, many or no size at all.

d_call clone_size j_call v_call cdr3_nt cdr3_aa
- few TRBJ2-7 TRBV9 TGTGCCAGCATGGGAGGCCGAACCTACGAGCAGTACTTC CASMGGRTYEQYF
- - TRBJ2-1 TRBV28 TGTGCCAGCACCCTTAGCAACTCCTACAATGAGCAGTTCTTC CASTLSNSYNEQFF
TRBD2 - TRBJ2-1 TRBV11-3 TGTGCCAGCAGCCCCGGGCGGCGCAGCGGGGGGGCCCACAATGAGCAGTTCTTC CASSPGRRSGGAHNEQFF
- - TRBJ1-1 TRBV11-2 TGTGCCAGCAGCCAAGTAGGGGGAGGGAGGAGCACTGAAGCTTTCTTT CASSQVGGGRSTEAFF
TRBD1 - TRBJ1-5 TRBV5-4 TGTGCCAGCAGCTTGGGGGGACAGGGGGCGTCTCAGCCCCAGCATTTT CASSLGGQGASQPQHF
TRBD1 - TRBJ2-5 TRBV19 TGTGCCAGCTGCTCGGGCAGGGGGCGCGGAGAGACCCAGTACTTC CASCSGRGRGETQYF
TRBD1 - TRBJ1-4 TRBV28 TGTGCCAGCAGCCTCCCGGGACAGGATACAAACCTTGCAACTAATGAAAAACTGTTTTTT CASSLPGQDTNLATNEKLFF
TRBD1 - TRBJ1-5 TRBV5-6 TGTGCCAGCAGCACCCGGCTTAGAGGGACAGGGGGGCATCAGCCCCAGCATTTT CASSTRLRGTGGHQPQHF
- few TRBJ1-5 TRBV19 TGTGCCAGCCAAAATCGAGATAGCAATCAGCCCCAGCATTTT CASQNRDSNQPQHF
- - TRBJ1-1 TRBV7-3 TGTGCCAGCAGCTCTACTTCGAACACTGAAGCTTTCTTT CASSSTSNTEAFF